The 31 T cell receptor beta chains below all came from one sample that was sequenced in a study of T-cell reconstitution after alpha-beta-depleted transplantation in children. It was with unique molecular identifiers that the TCRbeta library was prepared. TCRdb re-called the PCR reads with MiXCR, one entry per CDR3 protein. The sample shows hundreds of thousands of distinct CDR3 sequences, around 15% of them seen only once. This sample comprised PBMCs, mostly from graft donor cells, obtained 360 days after TCRalphabeta/CD19-depleted stem cell transplant. These receptors all come from a male patient younger than 18 who had a stem cell transplant for acute lymphoblastic leukemia, so the T cells may come from the graft donor.

This clonotype was counted at least ten times. This chain connects TRBV25-1 to TRBJ2-1; 7 bases align to TRBD2. V lost 1 base to trimming and J lost 5 bases; unmatched junction nucleotides: 2. The CDR3 length is 14 residues. In germline, CDR1 is MGHDK, CDR2 SYGVNS. Here the CDR3 DNA reads TGTGCCAGCAGTGAATGGGAGGGACACAATGAGCAGTTCTTC. This encodes CASSEWEGHNEQFF.

This clonotype appeared many times. The J gene is TRBJ2-5, the V gene TRBV5-1; TRBD1 is a possible D gene (5 bases). This CDR3 has 13 amino acids. V lost 2 bases, J lost 1 base, and 6 bases lay in between. Germline V lookup: CDR1 SGHRS, CDR2 YFSETQ. This CDR3 reads CASSFDSQETQYF. CDR3 nucleotide sequence: TGCGCCAGCAGCTTCGACAGCCAAGAGACCCAGTACTTC.

The genes are TRBV4-1 and TRBJ1-2, with 7 nucleotides matching TRBD1. This CDR3 region has 16 residues. J lost 5 bases, V lost 1 base, and 10 bases had no gene match. From germline, CDR1 is MGHRA and CDR2 YSYEKL. The chain's CDR3 is CASSQGLQGRGYGYTF. In nucleotides, the CDR3 is TGCGCCAGCAGCCAAGGGCTACAGGGGAGGGGATATGGCTACACCTTC.

Worth noting for this clonotype: Germline and junction disagree at one end, which may indicate a read error. This chain connects TRBV5-1 to TRBJ2-7; the match to TRBD2 covers 7 bases. This CDR3 is 15 amino acids long. CDR1 is SGHRS and CDR2 is YFSETQ in the germline V gene. The CDR3: CASNLGGGYSYEQYF. In DNA form, the CDR3 reads TGCGCCAGCAACTTGGGCGGGGGATACTCCTACGAGCAGTACTTC.

There are a few counts of this clonotype. The chain links TRBV29-1 to TRBJ2-5; D is unclear. Germline lookup yields CDR1 SQVTM and CDR2 ANQGSEA. This CDR3 is built from 10 residues. V was clipped by 5 bases and J by 5 bases, with 6 bases between them. This CDR3 reads CSVLWETQYF. CDR3 sequence (DNA): TGCAGCGTTCTCTGGGAGACCCAGTACTTC.

For this clonotype: No conserved phenylalanine or tryptophan is present at the end of the CDR3, so a read error is the likely explanation. The chain carries TRBV5-1 and TRBJ1-1; D is ambiguous. The germline V and J ends were trimmed by 1 base and 0 bases, with 4 bases remaining between them. CDR1 SGHRS and CDR2 YFSETQ come from the germline V gene. The CDR3 covers 13 residues. CDR3 protein: CASSLTVNTEAFS. The CDR3, as DNA: TGCGCCAGCAGCTTGACTGTGAACACTGAAGCTTTCTCT.

The table lists this clonotype with a few counts. The CDR3 DNA follows: TGCGCCAGCAGCTTGGGTCAGAGCTCTGGAAACACCATATATTTT. Protein sequence: CASSLGQSSGNTIYF. The V call is TRBV5-1, the J call TRBJ1-3; D is unclear. CDR1 is SGHRS, CDR2 YFSETQ, per germline. This CDR3 has 15 amino acids. V lost 0 bases and J 0 bases, leaving 7 bases between the germline ends.

This clonotype was counted a few times. The chain joins TRBV29-1 to TRBJ1-2; 10 nucleotides agree with TRBD1. Trimming cost V 7 bases and J 5 bases; bases outside gene matches: 10. The CDR3 length is 14 residues. Per the germline V gene, CDR1 is SQVTM and CDR2 is ANQGSEA. The CDR3 protein is CSALATGGLYGYTF. In DNA form, the CDR3 reads TGCAGCGCCCTAGCGACAGGGGGCCTTTATGGCTACACCTTC.

This clonotype was detected only a few times. The chain is built from TRBV18 and TRBJ2-5; D is unresolved. The CDR3 extends over 15 amino acids. V shed 3 bases and J shed 2 bases, with 13 bases lying between them. Germline CDR1 KGHSH, CDR2 LQKENI. The CDR3 loop reads CASSPLYKAQETQYF. The CDR3 DNA is TGTGCCAGCTCACCTCTCTATAAGGCACAAGAGACCCAGTACTTC.

This clonotype was seen at least ten times. The chain links TRBV27 to TRBJ2-2; perhaps TRBD1 as D (6 bases). V gave up 6 bases and J gave up 7 bases, with 15 bases separating them. The CDR3 covers 14 residues. The germline V gene has CDR1 MNHEY and CDR2 SMNVEV (reference sequence). Here the CDR3 reads CASSSDSPVGELFF. The CDR3 coding sequence is TGTGCCAGCAGCTCGGACAGCCCGGTCGGGGAGCTGTTTTTT.

The CDR3: CASSRQATYEQYF. CDR3 coding DNA: TGTGCCAGCAGCAGACAGGCTACCTACGAGCAGTACTTC. The chain carries TRBV7-2 and TRBJ2-7, with a weak D call TRBD1 (6 bases). Trimming shortened V by 5 bases and J by 2 bases, and 10 bases separated the two germline ends. Looked up from germline, CDR1 is SGHTA and CDR2 is FQGNSA. This CDR3 region has 13 residues. Supplemented by reference TRBV7-2 and TRBJ2-7, the full variable domain reads GAGVSQSPSNKVTEKGKDVELRCDPISGHTALYWYRQSLGQGLEFLIYFQGNSAPDKSGLPSDRFSAERTGGSVSTLTIQRTQQEDSAVYLCASSRQATYEQYFGPGTRLTVT.

The chain joins TRBV9 to TRBJ2-1; D remains unclear. The CDR3 is made up of 15 amino acids. The V and J ends lost 0 bases and 0 bases respectively, with 7 bases between them. Germline V gene lookup returns CDR1 SGDLS and CDR2 YYNGEE. The CDR3 here is CASSVATFSYNEQFF. CDR3 DNA sequence: TGTGCCAGCAGCGTAGCCACCTTCTCCTACAATGAGCAGTTCTTC.

The chain has TRBV10-1 and TRBJ2-1, with 7 bases that match TRBD1. V lost 6 bases and J lost 2; bases outside the gene matches: 4. Looked up from germline, CDR1 is WNHNN and CDR2 is SYGVQD (reference sequence). There are 14 residues in the CDR3. The chain's CDR3 is CASSDREAYNEQFF. In DNA, the CDR3 is TGCGCCAGCAGCGACAGGGAAGCCTACAATGAGCAGTTCTTC.

The rearrangement uses TRBV24-1 and TRBJ2-1; no definite D call. CDR1 and CDR2 from the germline V gene are KGHDR and SFDVKD. Trimming took 0 bases from V and 10 from J, leaving 6 bases between them. The CDR3 has 12 residues. CDR3 nucleotides: TGTGCCACCAGTGATTTGTCGCTCGAGCAGTTCTTC. Translation gives CATSDLSLEQFF.

This sequence joins TRBV7-3 and TRBJ2-3; D is ambiguous. This CDR3 comprises 13 residues. The V end lost 6 bases, the J end lost 4 bases, and 11 bases lay between the germline ends. In germline, CDR1 is SGHTA, CDR2 FQGTGA. CDR3: CASSSHLPDTQYF. The CDR3 bases are TGTGCCAGCAGTTCACACCTTCCAGATACGCAGTATTTT.

This clonotype has a handful of counts. The chain recombines TRBV6-1 with TRBJ1-6, with D possibly being TRBD1 (5 bases). Deletions cut 5 bases from V and 0 bases from J, with 14 bases between. CDR1 is MNHNS, CDR2 SASEGT, per germline. This CDR3 spans 17 amino acids. The DNA for the CDR3 is TGTGCCAGCAGTAGGACACTCCAGAGCTCCTATAATTCACCCCTCCACTTT. Translation: CASSRTLQSSYNSPLHF.

This rearrangement joins TRBV28 to TRBJ2-2; perhaps TRBD1 as D (5 bases). CDR1 is MDHEN, CDR2 SYDVKM, per germline. V was clipped by 11 bases and J by 0 bases, with 13 bases between them. The CDR3 is 14 residues long. The CDR3 region is CAVPRQSNTGELFF. The CDR3 DNA reads TGTGCCGTACCGCGACAGTCGAACACCGGGGAGCTGTTTTTT.

Ten or more counts support this clonotype. V usage is TRBV15 and J usage is TRBJ1-5; D remains unclear. CDR3 length equals 11 residues. The V gene's germline CDR1 is LNHNV and CDR2 YYDKDF (reference sequence). V lost 8 bases, J lost 7 bases, and 9 bases lay in between. The CDR3 reads CATQFKQPQHF. CDR3 coding DNA: TGTGCCACCCAGTTTAAGCAGCCCCAGCATTTT.

The chain uses TRBV7-8 and TRBJ1-1; weak D call: TRBD1 (5 bases). Deletions cut 5 bases from V and 3 bases from J, with 10 bases between. The CDR3 runs to 13 residues. Per germline, CDR1 SGHVS and CDR2 FQNEAQ. This CDR3 is CASSPRVDTEAFF. CDR3 DNA sequence: TGTGCCAGCAGCCCCAGGGTCGACACTGAAGCTTTCTTT.

This clonotype was found a few times. The CDR3 here is CASSQEARAGGVSPYEQYF. For the CDR3, the DNA is TGTGCCAGCAGCCAAGAAGCAAGGGCGGGAGGGGTAAGCCCCTACGAGCAGTACTTC. The J gene is TRBJ2-7, the V gene TRBV4-2; 9 bases fit TRBD2. The CDR3 is made up of 19 amino acids. Germline CDR1 and CDR2: LGHNA and YNFKEQ. J was trimmed by 2 bases and V by 0 bases; bases with no gene match: 14.

The V and J genes are TRBV4-1 and TRBJ1-2, with D hard to call. Trimming took off 2 bases at V and 4 bases at J, with 11 bases between the two ends. Germline CDR1 MGHRA, CDR2 YSYEKL. CDR3 length: 14 amino acids. The CDR3 coding sequence is TGCGCCAGCAGCCAACAGGTTTTAATCTATGGCTACACCTTC. Protein: CASSQQVLIYGYTF.

This clonotype came up a few times. The V gene is TRBV20-1, the J gene TRBJ2-7; D possibly corresponds to TRBD2 (5 bases). Germline CDR1 DFQATT, CDR2 SNEGSKA (reference sequence). Trimming removed 4 bases at V and 3 bases at J, with 16 bases between. This CDR3 has 14 residues. CDR3 sequence: CSATNPTTYYEQYF. Here the CDR3 DNA reads TGCAGTGCTACAAACCCGACTACTTACTACGAGCAGTACTTC.

The chain links TRBV24-1 to TRBJ2-7; TRBD2 agrees at 10 bases. Germline assignment: CDR1 KGHDR and CDR2 SFDVKD. Trimming removed 8 bases from V and 5 bases from J; junction bases left unmatched: 5. The CDR3 has 13 residues. CDR3 loop: CATTRTSGNEQYF. CDR3 coding DNA: TGTGCCACCACTCGCACTAGCGGGAACGAGCAGTACTTC.

This clonotype occurred a few times. The CDR3 DNA follows: TGCGCCAGCAGCCGCCTCCCGGGACTAGCGGGAGCTACCACCGGGGAGCTGTTTTTT. This translates into CASSRLPGLAGATTGELFF. The chain links TRBV4-1 to TRBJ2-2; 14 nucleotides agree with TRBD2. The CDR3 length is 19 residues. CDR1 is MGHRA, CDR2 YSYEKL, per germline. V trimming: 4 bases; J trimming: 4 bases; junction bases outside the gene matches: 11.

This clonotype was detected a few times. The chain employs TRBV7-3 and TRBJ2-1; D might be TRBD1 or TRBD2, each matching 5 bases. V gave up 4 bases and J gave up 0 bases, with 10 bases separating them. Germline V CDR1 and CDR2: SGHTA, FQGTGA. There are 15 residues in the CDR3. CDR3 coding DNA: TGTGCCAGCAGCTCCCTTGGGGGCTCCTACAATGAGCAGTTCTTC. As protein: CASSSLGGSYNEQFF.

The genes are TRBV7-2 and TRBJ2-7; no firm D call. Trimming pared 3 bases from V and 5 bases from J, leaving 14 bases between. Germline assignment: CDR1 SGHTA and CDR2 FQGNSA. The CDR3 sequence is 14 residues long. In nucleotides, the CDR3 is TGTGCCAGCAGCTTCTCAAGGGTAAGGGACGAGCAGTACTTC. Translating it yields CASSFSRVRDEQYF.

This clonotype was detected a few times. This chain connects TRBV20-1 to TRBJ2-2, with 9 bases identical to TRBD1. The CDR3 loop spans 18 amino acids. V gave up 1 base and J gave up 0 bases; unmatched junction bases: 9. CDR1 and CDR2 from the germline V gene are DFQATT and SNEGSKA (reference sequence). DNA for the CDR3: TGCAGTGCTAGAGGCCCCGGACAGGGGTTGGCGAACACCGGGGAGCTGTTTTTT. Protein: CSARGPGQGLANTGELFF.

This clonotype has at least ten counts. The gene calls are TRBV29-1 and TRBJ2-3, with 9 bases matching TRBD2. The CDR3 covers 15 residues. Germline V CDR1 and CDR2: SQVTM, ANQGSEA. V lost 6 bases and J lost 0; bases outside the gene matches: 7. The DNA for the CDR3 is TGCAGCGTCCCGGGGACTAGCTTTAGCACAGATACGCAGTATTTT. Translation: CSVPGTSFSTDTQYF.

CDR3 DNA: TGCGCCAGCAGCACCCGACAGGGTGGGGCAGATACGCAGTATTTT. It specifies CASSTRQGGADTQYF. The chain joins TRBV5-1 to TRBJ2-3; 7 bases are a match to TRBD1. The germline CDR1 and CDR2 sequences are SGHRS and YFSETQ. CDR3 length: 15 residues. V lost 4 bases to trimming and J lost 4 bases; unmatched junction nucleotides: 9.

This clonotype was seen repeatedly, ten times or more. J is TRBJ2-3 and V is TRBV9; 11 nucleotides align to TRBD2. V lost 3 bases and J lost 5; bases outside the gene matches: 11. The germline V gene encodes CDR1 SGDLS and CDR2 YYNGEE. This CDR3 has 17 residues. The CDR3 DNA sequence: TGTGCCAGCAGCGAGGCGACTAGCGGGGTTCAGGGAGATACGCAGTATTTT. This gives the protein CASSEATSGVQGDTQYF.

This clonotype was found a few times. The chain couples TRBV7-9 to TRBJ2-1; D is undetermined. CDR1 SEHNR and CDR2 FQNEAQ come from the germline V gene (reference sequence). V lost 1 base and J lost 5, with 9 bases in between. The CDR3 loop spans 14 amino acids. CDR3 bases: TGTGCCAGCAGCTTAGTACCTAACAACAATGAGCAGTTCTTC. As protein: CASSLVPNNNEQFF.